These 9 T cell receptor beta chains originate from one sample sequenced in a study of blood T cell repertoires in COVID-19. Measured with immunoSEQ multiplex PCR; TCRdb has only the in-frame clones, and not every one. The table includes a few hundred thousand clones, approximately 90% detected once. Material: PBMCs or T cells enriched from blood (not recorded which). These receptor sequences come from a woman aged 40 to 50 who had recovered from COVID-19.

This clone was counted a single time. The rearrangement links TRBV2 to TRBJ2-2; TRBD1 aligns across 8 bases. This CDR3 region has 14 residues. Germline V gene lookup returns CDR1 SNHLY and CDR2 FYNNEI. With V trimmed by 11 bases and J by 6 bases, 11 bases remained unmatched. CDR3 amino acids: CACQDRVGAGELFF. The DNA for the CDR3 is TGTGCCTGCCAGGACAGGGTTGGGGCCGGGGAGCTGTTTTTT.

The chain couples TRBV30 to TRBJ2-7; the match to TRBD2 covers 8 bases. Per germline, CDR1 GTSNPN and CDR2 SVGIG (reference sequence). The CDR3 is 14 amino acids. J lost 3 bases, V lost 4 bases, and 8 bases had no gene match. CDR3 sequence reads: CAWIPGRANYEQYF. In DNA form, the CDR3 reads TGTGCCTGGATTCCCGGGAGGGCCAACTACGAGCAGTACTTC. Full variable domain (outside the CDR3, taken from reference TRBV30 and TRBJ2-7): SQTIHQWPATLVQPVGSPLSLECTVEGTSNPNLYWYRQAAGRGLQLLFYSVGIGQISSEVPQNLSASRPQDRQFILSSKKLLLSDSGFYLCAWIPGRANYEQYFGPGTRLTVT.

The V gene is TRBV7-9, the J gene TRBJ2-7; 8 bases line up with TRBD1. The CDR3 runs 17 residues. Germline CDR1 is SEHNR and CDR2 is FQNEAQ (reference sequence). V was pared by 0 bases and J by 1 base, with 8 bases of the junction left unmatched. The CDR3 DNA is TGTGCCAGCAGCTTAGCGCACCGACAGGGGCCATCCTACGAGCAGTACTTC. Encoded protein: CASSLAHRQGPSYEQYF.

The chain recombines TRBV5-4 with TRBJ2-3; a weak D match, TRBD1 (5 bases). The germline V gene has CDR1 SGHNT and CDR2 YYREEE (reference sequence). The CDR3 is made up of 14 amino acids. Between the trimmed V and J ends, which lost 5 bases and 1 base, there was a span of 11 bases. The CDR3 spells CASRPATGTDTQYF. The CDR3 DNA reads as TGTGCCAGCAGGCCAGCGACAGGCACAGATACGCAGTATTTT.

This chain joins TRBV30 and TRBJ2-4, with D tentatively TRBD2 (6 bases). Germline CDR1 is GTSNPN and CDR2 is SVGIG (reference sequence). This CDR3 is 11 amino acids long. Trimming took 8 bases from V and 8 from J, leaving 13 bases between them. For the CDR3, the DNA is TGTGCCGGTGGAGGGCTGGACATTCAGTACTTC. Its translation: CAGGGLDIQYF.

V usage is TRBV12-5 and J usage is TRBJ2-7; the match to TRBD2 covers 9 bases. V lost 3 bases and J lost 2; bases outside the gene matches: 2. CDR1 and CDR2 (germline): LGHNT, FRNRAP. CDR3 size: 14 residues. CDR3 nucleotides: TGTGCTAGTGGTTTCGCGGGAGGGCCCTACGAGCAGTACTTC. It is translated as CASGFAGGPYEQYF.

CDR3 coding DNA: TGCGCCAGCAGCACTTACAGGGGGCGCGACACAGATACGCAGTATTTT. As protein: CASSTYRGRDTDTQYF. This chain joins TRBV5-1 and TRBJ2-3, with TRBD1 matching over 9 bases. The germline gives CDR1 SGHRS, CDR2 YFSETQ. The ends lost 4 bases at V and 2 bases at J; junction bases unmatched: 8. The length of the CDR3 is 16 residues.

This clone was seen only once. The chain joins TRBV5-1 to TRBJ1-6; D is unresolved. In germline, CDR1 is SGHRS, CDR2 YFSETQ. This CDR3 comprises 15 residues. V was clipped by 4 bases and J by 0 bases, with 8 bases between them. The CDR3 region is CASSADISYNSPLHF. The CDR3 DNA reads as TGCGCCAGCAGCGCAGATATCTCCTATAATTCACCCCTCCACTTT.

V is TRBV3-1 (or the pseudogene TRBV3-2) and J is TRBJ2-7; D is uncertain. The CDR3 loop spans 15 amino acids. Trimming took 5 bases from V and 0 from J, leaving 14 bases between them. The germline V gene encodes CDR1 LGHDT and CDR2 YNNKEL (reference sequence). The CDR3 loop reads CASSSYAPSSYEQYF. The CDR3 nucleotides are TGTGCCAGCAGCTCCTACGCCCCGAGCTCCTACGAGCAGTACTTC.